This section outlines one T cell receptor beta chain sequence together with its context. In the authors' methods: Quantification of nucleated cells was approximated via reference gene primer amplification. Profiling relied on immunoSEQ multiplex PCR, and the TCRdb table lists in-frame clones only, not all of them. V, J and clone size derive from that table, while D and trimming were established from the DNA sequence. The sample has more than 150,000 clones, roughly 89% seen once. This record belongs to a study of blood T cell repertoires in COVID-19. On the study more broadly: Samples of COVID-19 (acute and convalescent) were obtained from the United States, Italy and Spain. From T cells, B-cell-depleted T cells, or PBMCs came the material, which was cDNA or gDNA.

The CDR3 extends over 16 amino acids. V shed 2 bases, J shed 5 bases, and the junction held 9 bases outside the gene matches. From germline, CDR1 is SGHTA and CDR2 FQGTGA. Sequencing was carried out using peripheral blood. The chain combines TRBV7-3 with TRBJ2-5; 9 nucleotides agree with TRBD2. The sequence was obtained from a woman in her late teens or twenties who had recovered from COVID-19. This CDR3 is CASSLLASGTGETQYF. The CDR3 coding sequence is TGTGCCAGCAGCTTATTGGCTAGCGGGACGGGTGAGACCCAGTACTTC.